Below, 9 T cell receptor beta chains from the same sample are listed, as sequenced in a study of cytomegalovirus exposure and HLA in healthy donors. Profiling relied on immunoSEQ multiplex PCR, and the TCRdb table lists in-frame clones only, not all of them. Altogether roughly 50,000 clones are present, roughly nine tenths being singletons, with the ten largest covering around 1.1%. Sequences were obtained from PBMCs. Receptors originate from a man aged 18 to 29 in good health and CMV-seronegative.

The V gene is TRBV5-1, the J gene TRBJ2-6, with 7 bases matching TRBD1. CDR1 and CDR2 (germline): SGHRS, YFSETQ. V lost 4 bases, J lost 0 bases, and 4 bases stayed unmatched. CDR3 size: 16 residues. DNA of the CDR3: TGCGCCAGCAGCCTGGGACAGTTCTCTGGGGCCAACGTCCTGACTTTC. Translation gives CASSLGQFSGANVLTF.

CDR3 sequence: CASSVGENYEQYF. CDR3 coding DNA: TGTGCCAGCAGCGTGGGAGAAAACTACGAGCAGTACTTC. V usage is TRBV9 and J usage is TRBJ2-7; D possibly corresponds to TRBD2 (5 bases). V lost 2 bases to trimming and J lost 3 bases, with 9 bases between them. In germline, CDR1 is SGDLS, CDR2 YYNGEE. The CDR3 runs 13 residues. Supplemented by reference TRBV9 and TRBJ2-7, the full variable domain reads DSGVTQTPKHLITATGQRVTLRCSPRSGDLSVYWYQQSLDQGLQFLIQYYNGEERAKGNILERFSAQQFPDLHSELNLSSLELGDSALYFCASSVGENYEQYFGPGTRLTVT.

The chain carries TRBV6-6 and TRBJ1-2; 7 bases align to TRBD1. Per germline, CDR1 MNHNY and CDR2 SVGAGI (reference sequence). The CDR3 extends over 14 amino acids. Trimming cost V 2 bases and J 2 bases; bases outside gene matches: 2. The chain's CDR3 is CASSYMTGNYGYTF. CDR3 sequence (DNA): TGTGCCAGCAGTTACATGACAGGGAACTATGGCTACACCTTC.

The genes are TRBV2 and TRBJ1-1; D is possibly TRBD1 (5 bases). The CDR3 extends over 13 amino acids. The germline V gene encodes CDR1 SNHLY and CDR2 FYNNEI. V lost 3 bases and J 3 bases, leaving 8 bases between the germline ends. CDR3 region: CASSDGAYTEAFF. The CDR3 DNA sequence: TGTGCCAGCAGTGATGGGGCGTACACTGAAGCTTTCTTT.

The genes are TRBV7-9 and TRBJ1-1; D might be TRBD1 (6 bases). The V and J ends lost 0 bases and 1 base respectively, with 21 bases between them. The CDR3 length is 19 residues. The germline gives CDR1 SEHNR, CDR2 FQNEAQ (reference sequence). The CDR3 DNA follows: TGTGCCAGCAGCTTAGCGGGTGGAGACATTGGACAGAGGAACACTGAAGCTTTCTTT. This codes for CASSLAGGDIGQRNTEAFF.

This clone occurred once. CDR3 nucleotide sequence: TGTGCCACCAGCAGACCGGGAAGCTCCTACAATGAGCAGTTCTTC. Amino acid sequence: CATSRPGSSYNEQFF. This chain links TRBV15 with TRBJ2-1; weak D call: TRBD2 (5 bases). Deletions cut 2 bases from V and 0 bases from J, with 8 bases between. CDR1 and CDR2 (germline): LNHNV, YYDKDF (reference sequence). The length of the CDR3 is 15 residues.

This clone was found once. The CDR3 DNA follows: TGTGCCAGCTCAATACAGGGGGCGCCTGGGGCCAACGTCCTGACTTTC. Amino acid sequence: CASSIQGAPGANVLTF. The chain combines TRBV18 with TRBJ2-6, with TRBD1 matching 9 bases. Germline lookup yields CDR1 KGHSH and CDR2 LQKENI. The CDR3 consists of 16 residues. With 5 bases clipped from V and 2 bases from J, the junction kept 4 bases outside the gene matches.

This chain links TRBV27 with TRBJ1-3; 7 bases fit TRBD1. The CDR3 runs 14 residues. The trim removed 4 bases at V and 4 bases at J, leaving 4 bases unmatched. Per germline, CDR1 MNHEY and CDR2 SMNVEV (reference sequence). The CDR3 protein is CASSSLDRGNTIYF. CDR3 in DNA: TGTGCCAGCAGTTCCCTGGACAGGGGAAACACCATATATTTT.

This clone has just one count. This chain uses TRBV18 with TRBJ2-3; maybe TRBD2 (7 bases). There are 15 residues in the CDR3. The V gene lost 1 base and the J gene lost 4 bases, with 12 bases spanning the gap. The germline CDR1 and CDR2 sequences are KGHSH and LQKENI. CDR3 sequence reads: CASSPQQGGADTQYF. CDR3 bases: TGTGCCAGCTCACCACAACAGGGAGGGGCAGATACGCAGTATTTT.